These 20 T cell receptor beta chains were sequenced from one sample in a study of T cells in Graves' hyperthyroidism and ophthalmopathy. Researchers took RNA transcripts and amplified the TCR beta CDR3 regions from them. The primer set for the first-round RT-PCR of the TCR CDR3 was HTBI. TCRdb re-called the multiplex PCR reads through MiXCR, storing one row per CDR3 protein. The sample comprises approximately 150,000 distinct CDR3 sequences, about 9.4% of which are singletons, and over 20% rests with the top ten. The material sequenced was blood. The receptor set was obtained from a woman aged 18 to 35 with Graves' hyperthyroidism that later progressed to Graves' ophthalmopathy.

This clonotype occurred a few times. The rearrangement uses TRBV4-2 and TRBJ2-7; 9 bases agree with TRBD1. V lost 4 bases to trimming and J lost 1 base; unmatched junction nucleotides: 5. The germline CDR1 and CDR2 sequences are LGHNA and YNFKEQ. This CDR3 has 15 residues. CDR3 nucleotides: TGTGCCAGCAGCCTAGACGACAGGGGGTCCTACGAGCAGTACTTC. This encodes CASSLDDRGSYEQYF.

Ten or more counts support this clonotype. This chain uses TRBV28 with TRBJ2-3, with D unclear. This CDR3 spans 15 amino acids. V dropped 5 bases and J dropped 6 bases, with 18 bases sitting between them. Looked up from germline, CDR1 is MDHEN and CDR2 is SYDVKM. CDR3 sequence reads: CASSKDAGSWDTQYF. The CDR3 coding sequence is TGTGCCAGCAGTAAAGATGCCGGGTCATGGGATACGCAGTATTTT.

This clonotype was observed at least ten times. The chain employs TRBV7-8 and TRBJ2-7; possibly TRBD1 for D (5 bases). This CDR3 comprises 13 residues. V gave up 5 bases and J gave up 2 bases, with 10 bases separating them. Germline CDR1 reads SGHVS; CDR2 reads FQNEAQ. In DNA form, the CDR3 reads TGTGCCAGCAGCGACAGAGTTCCCTACGAGCAGTACTTC. This sequence encodes CASSDRVPYEQYF.

This clonotype was counted ten times or more. CDR3 loop: CASSLRTSGGGRETQYF. The CDR3 DNA reads TGTGCCAGCAGTCTACGTACTAGCGGGGGGGGCCGGGAGACCCAGTACTTC. The J gene is TRBJ2-5, the V gene TRBV12-3 or TRBV12-4; 13 positions match TRBD2. The V and J ends lost 5 bases and 5 bases, in that order; junction bases with no gene match: 11. The CDR3 length is 17 residues.

This clonotype has a handful of counts. V gene TRBV9 combines with J gene TRBJ2-1; no clear D gene. Germline V CDR1 and CDR2: SGDLS, YYNGEE. Trimming pared 0 bases from V and 10 bases from J, leaving 14 bases between. This CDR3 region has 14 residues. CDR3 DNA sequence: TGTGCCAGCAGCGTAGCTAGGGCAAATGGGGAGCAGTTCTTC. As protein: CASSVARANGEQFF.

This chain joins TRBV7-3 and TRBJ2-3; 8 bases map to TRBD2. Per the germline V gene, CDR1 is SGHTA and CDR2 is FQGTGA. CDR3 length: 13 amino acids. The ends lost 5 bases at V and 4 bases at J; junction bases unmatched: 2. The CDR3 DNA is TGTGCCAGCAGCAGCGGGAGCGCAGATACGCAGTATTTT. Translated, it gives CASSSGSADTQYF.

This clonotype was counted at least ten times. The rearrangement links TRBV2 to TRBJ1-1; maybe TRBD1 (5 bases). The CDR3 runs to 13 residues. Germline values: CDR1 SNHLY, CDR2 FYNNEI. Trimming pared 8 bases from V and 2 bases from J, leaving 12 bases between. This chain's CDR3 is CASADTSNTEAFF. The CDR3 DNA reads TGTGCCAGCGCGGACACTTCTAACACTGAAGCTTTCTTT.

In its sample, this clonotype was seen many times. The chain couples TRBV3-1 to TRBJ2-7; D gene unclear. Germline assignment: CDR1 LGHDT and CDR2 YNNKEL (reference sequence). The CDR3 runs 13 residues. V lost 1 base, J lost 9 bases, and 13 bases lay in between. The CDR3 is CASSQGAAGGQYF. The CDR3 DNA is TGTGCCAGCAGCCAAGGGGCGGCCGGCGGGCAGTACTTC.

For this clonotype: Possible read error: a much larger clone is one base away. The rearrangement joins TRBV19 to TRBJ1-1; TRBD1 is a possible D gene (5 bases). V was trimmed by 0 bases and J by 0 bases, leaving 14 bases between them. CDR1 and CDR2 (germline): LNHDA, SQIVND (reference sequence). This CDR3 is 17 amino acids long. CDR3 region: CASSIEGGGRMNTEAFF. In DNA, the CDR3 is TGTGCCAGTAGTATAGAGGGGGGAGGGAGGATGAACACTGAAGCTTTCTTT.

At least ten counts were recorded for this clonotype. The chain uses TRBV2 and TRBJ1-1; D gene unclear. The CDR3 sequence is 13 residues long. Germline-derived CDR1 and CDR2 are SNHLY and FYNNEI. V was shortened by 4 bases and J by 6 bases, with 12 bases between the two germline ends. The CDR3 reads CASSALLVSEAFF. The CDR3 nucleotides read TGTGCCAGCAGTGCCTTACTAGTCTCTGAAGCTTTCTTT.

Ten or more counts support this clonotype. This rearrangement joins TRBV29-1 to TRBJ2-2; D is perhaps TRBD2 (5 bases). The CDR3 is 14 residues long. Trimming took off 4 bases at V and 3 bases at J, with 12 bases between the two ends. Germline loops: CDR1 SQVTM, CDR2 ANQGSEA. The CDR3 nucleotides are TGCAGCGTTGCCCGGGGTGCGGACACCGGGGAGCTGTTTTTT. This codes for CSVARGADTGELFF.

This clonotype has a handful of counts. A much more abundant neighbour one base away suggests this may be a read error. This rearrangement joins TRBV11-1 to TRBJ2-7; weak D call: TRBD1 (7 bases). The CDR3 has 13 amino acids. Germline-derived CDR1 and CDR2 are SGHAT and FQDESV (reference sequence). The CDR3, as DNA: TGTGCCGGCAGCCGCAGGGGGGTTGAATTGCAGTACTTC. Translating it yields CAGSRRGVELQYF.

At least ten counts were recorded for this clonotype. CDR3 DNA: TGTGCCAGCAGCTTAGGGGACGCCTCTCCCCCAGATACGCAGTATTTT. Translation: CASSLGDASPPDTQYF. The chain links TRBV7-3 to TRBJ2-3, with D perhaps given as TRBD1 or TRBD2 (5 bases each). Trimming took 2 bases from V and 4 from J, leaving 16 bases between them. The CDR3 loop spans 16 amino acids. Germline CDR1 SGHTA, CDR2 FQGTGA. Full variable domain (rest looked up from reference TRBV7-3 and TRBJ2-3): GAGVSQTPSNKVTEKGKYVELRCDPISGHTALYWYRQSLGQGPEFLIYFQGTGAADDSGLPNDRFFAVRPEGSVSTLKIQRTERGDSAVYLCASSLGDASPPDTQYFGPGTRLTVL.

This clonotype was seen repeatedly, ten times or more. This chain joins TRBV29-1 and TRBJ2-5; 7 positions agree with TRBD1. This CDR3 has 12 residues. Germline lookup yields CDR1 SQVTM and CDR2 ANQGSEA. The V segment lost 6 bases and the J segment 4 bases; nucleotides outside the gene matches: 5. CDR3 amino acids: CSVRQGGETQYF. Here the CDR3 DNA reads TGCAGCGTAAGACAGGGCGGAGAGACCCAGTACTTC.

In the case of this clonotype: A much larger clone lies a single base off, so this may be a read error. V is TRBV25-1 and J is TRBJ2-3; D is unresolved. The ends were cut back, 4 bases at V and 2 bases at J, with 10 bases in the middle. The CDR3 spans 14 residues. CDR1 MGHDK and CDR2 SYGVNS come from the germline V gene. The CDR3 is CASSGFQYTDTQYF. CDR3 in DNA: TGTGCCAGCAGTGGATTCCAGTACACAGATACGCAGTATTTT.

This clonotype occurred many times. This sequence joins TRBV7-9 and TRBJ2-3; a weak D match, TRBD1 (6 bases). Trimming removed 4 bases at V and 4 bases at J, with 15 bases between. CDR3 length equals 15 residues. Germline loops: CDR1 SEHNR, CDR2 FQNEAQ (reference sequence). CDR3 nucleotide sequence: TGTGCCAGCAGCTCAACGACAGGCATCGCAGATACGCAGTATTTT. The encoded protein is CASSSTTGIADTQYF.

V and J are TRBV5-1 and TRBJ2-1; the D is unclear. V was cut by 0 bases and J by 1 base, with 8 bases left in between. CDR1 and CDR2 from the germline V gene are SGHRS and YFSETQ. The CDR3 has 15 residues. The CDR3 loop reads CASSLVSSSYNEQFF. In DNA form, the CDR3 reads TGCGCCAGCAGCTTGGTGTCCAGTTCCTACAATGAGCAGTTCTTC.

This clonotype was counted many times. The chain uses TRBV20-1 and TRBJ1-1; a weak D match, TRBD1 (6 bases). The ends were cut back, 3 bases at V and 1 base at J, with 12 bases in the middle. Germline assignment: CDR1 DFQATT and CDR2 SNEGSKA (reference sequence). The CDR3 consists of 14 residues. The CDR3 region is CSASGPGQNTEAFF. For the CDR3, the DNA is TGCAGTGCTAGTGGTCCGGGACAGAACACTGAAGCTTTCTTT.

This clonotype has at least ten counts. This sequence joins TRBV14 and TRBJ2-5; D possibly corresponds to TRBD1 (5 bases). Trimming took 0 bases from V and 3 from J, leaving 5 bases between them. Germline loops: CDR1 SGHDN, CDR2 FVKESK. The CDR3 spans 13 residues. The CDR3: CASSQETEETQYF. In DNA form, the CDR3 reads TGTGCCAGCAGCCAAGAGACAGAAGAGACCCAGTACTTC.

In this sample, this clonotype turned up many times. This rearrangement joins TRBV19 to TRBJ1-5, with D possibly being TRBD1 (6 bases). This CDR3 is built from 16 residues. V was clipped by 5 bases and J by 6 bases, with 20 bases between them. From germline, CDR1 is LNHDA and CDR2 SQIVND (reference sequence). This CDR3 reads CASSADRRPEFQPQHF. CDR3 DNA sequence: TGTGCCAGTAGTGCCGACAGGCGGCCGGAATTTCAGCCCCAGCATTTT. Combining the CDR3 with reference TRBV19 and TRBJ1-5 gives the whole variable domain DGGITQSPKYLFRKEGQNVTLSCEQNLNHDAMYWYRQDPGQGLRLIYYSQIVNDFQKGDIAEGYSVSREKKESFPLTVTSAQKNPTAFYLCASSADRRPEFQPQHFGDGTRLSIL.